Listed here are 31 T cell receptor beta chains from one sample, sequenced in a study of T cells after yellow fever vaccination (dated by TCRdb to between 2018 and 2021). The method was 5' RACE. The sequencing machine was an Illumina NovaSeq 6000. The public reads were run again by TCRdb, first through fastp at Q25 and then through MiXCR, and only productive beta chains were kept. Rows are unified per CDR3 protein, each entry keeping the most common DNA and genes. In all, the sample holds roughly 340,000 distinct CDR3 sequences, and 3% to 4.5% of those were seen once. The biggest ten clones account for more than 20% of the sample. This specimen's treatment or condition label, interpreted: live attenuated yellow fever vaccine strain. The specimen comprised PBMCs, sampled 5 days after the yellow fever booster vaccination. The receptors shown here come from a man younger than 35 who received the YFV17D yellow fever vaccine.

This chain connects TRBV6-5 to TRBJ2-4, with 9 bases identical to TRBD1. J was trimmed by 1 base and V by 4 bases; bases with no gene match: 8. Germline V lookup: CDR1 MNHEY, CDR2 SVGAGI. This CDR3 comprises 17 residues. The CDR3 reads CASSWAGQGSAKNIQYF. DNA for the CDR3: TGTGCCAGCAGTTGGGCGGGACAGGGATCGGCCAAAAACATTCAGTACTTC.

This clonotype was seen only a few times. This chain joins TRBV7-8 and TRBJ2-5, with 8 positions matching TRBD1. The germline CDR1 and CDR2 sequences are SGHVS and FQNEAQ. CDR3 length equals 15 residues. Germline trimming cut 5 bases from V and 5 bases from J; bases unmatched to any gene: 10. CDR3 in amino acids: CASSRRRQGKETQYF. The CDR3 nucleotides read TGTGCCAGCAGCCGAAGGCGACAGGGGAAGGAGACCCAGTACTTC.

The chain joins TRBV15 to TRBJ1-2; D unresolved. The V end was cut by 0 bases, the J end by 10 bases, with 9 bases between. The CDR3 contains 12 residues. Germline V gives CDR1 LNHNV, CDR2 YYDKDF (reference sequence). CDR3 sequence reads: CATSRDSVLYTF. CDR3 nucleotides: TGTGCCACCAGCAGAGATTCTGTACTCTACACCTTC.

This clonotype was detected only a few times. The chain carries TRBV20-1 and TRBJ1-2; possibly TRBD1 for D (5 bases). V was trimmed by 0 bases and J by 5 bases, leaving 10 bases between them. This CDR3 spans 13 amino acids. In germline, CDR1 is DFQATT, CDR2 SNEGSKA (reference sequence). CDR3 residues: CSARDRVGYGYTF. The DNA of the CDR3 is TGCAGTGCTAGAGACAGGGTGGGATATGGCTACACCTTC.

The rearrangement joins TRBV5-1 to TRBJ2-1; D may match TRBD1 or TRBD2 (5 bases each). This CDR3 has 14 residues. Germline V gene data show CDR1 as SGHRS and CDR2 as YFSETQ. The germline V and J ends were trimmed by 4 bases and 5 bases, with 13 bases remaining between them. The CDR3 nucleotides are TGCGCCAGCAGCCGGGCCAGGGAGAACAATGAGCAGTTCTTC. It is translated as CASSRARENNEQFF.

Many counts were recorded for this clonotype. This chain uses TRBV7-2 with TRBJ2-5, with a weak D call TRBD1 (5 bases). The CDR3 consists of 13 residues. Germline-derived CDR1 and CDR2 are SGHTA and FQGNSA. Trimming left V 7 bases short and J 0 bases short, with 9 bases between. CDR3 sequence: CASKRQNQETQYF. CDR3 DNA: TGTGCCAGCAAAAGACAGAACCAAGAGACCCAGTACTTC.

Only a few counts were recorded for this clonotype. This chain uses TRBV18 with TRBJ1-5; tentative D call: TRBD1 (5 bases). CDR3 length: 13 residues. V lost 5 bases and J lost 4, with 9 bases in between. Per germline, CDR1 KGHSH and CDR2 LQKENI. CDR3 nucleotide sequence: TGTGCCAGCTCAGGGGGTGAGAATCAGCCCCAGCATTTT. This sequence encodes CASSGGENQPQHF.

This clonotype came up a few times. The rearrangement links TRBV6-5 to TRBJ1-5, with D possibly being TRBD1 (5 bases). The CDR3 consists of 14 residues. The germline CDR1 and CDR2 sequences are MNHEY and SVGAGI. Trimming removed 5 bases from V and 6 bases from J, with 14 bases in between. CDR3 amino acids: CASSPGVGGQPQHF. The DNA of the CDR3 is TGTGCCAGCAGTCCGGGGGTGGGGGGTCAGCCCCAGCATTTT.

In its sample, this clonotype was seen many times. The CDR3 here is CASSLDGEQFF. CDR3 nucleotides: TGCGCCAGCAGCTTGGATGGTGAGCAGTTCTTC. This rearrangement joins TRBV5-1 to TRBJ2-1; D is undetermined. The CDR3 contains 11 residues. Trimming took 0 bases from V and 9 from J, leaving 4 bases between them. Germline V lookup: CDR1 SGHRS, CDR2 YFSETQ.

This clonotype was seen a handful of times. The CDR3 here is CASSSLRRGVNTEAFF. The CDR3 DNA follows: TGTGCCAGCAGTTCACTGAGAAGGGGGGTGAACACTGAAGCTTTCTTT. V usage is TRBV28 and J usage is TRBJ1-1, with a tentative D call TRBD1 (6 bases). V gave up 4 bases and J gave up 0 bases, with 15 bases separating them. The length of the CDR3 is 16 residues. The germline V gene encodes CDR1 MDHEN and CDR2 SYDVKM.

This clonotype was seen a few times. The genes are TRBV12-3 or TRBV12-4 and TRBJ2-3; D remains unclear. The ends were cut back, 2 bases at V and 4 bases at J, with 10 bases in the middle. This CDR3 contains 14 residues. The CDR3: CASSLLGWADTQYF. In DNA form, the CDR3 reads TGTGCCAGCAGTTTATTAGGGTGGGCAGATACGCAGTATTTT.

The chain employs TRBV18 and TRBJ2-4, with a tentative D call TRBD1 (5 bases). The CDR3 has 14 amino acids. V shed 3 bases and J shed 8 bases, with 14 bases lying between them. Germline V lookup: CDR1 KGHSH, CDR2 LQKENI. Here the CDR3 reads CASSPQQARDIQYF. The CDR3 DNA reads TGTGCCAGCTCACCTCAACAGGCCCGGGACATTCAGTACTTC.

This clonotype came up a few times. The chain uses TRBV5-5 and TRBJ1-6; D unresolved. This CDR3 spans 16 amino acids. Germline loops: CDR1 SGHKS, CDR2 YYEKEE (reference sequence). Trimming removed 1 base at V and 8 bases at J, with 16 bases between. As DNA, the CDR3 is TGTGCCAGCAGCTTGACCCGCCGGGAGAGGGATTCACCCCTCCACTTT. It translates to CASSLTRRERDSPLHF.

The rearrangement joins TRBV20-1 to TRBJ2-2; 8 nucleotides align to TRBD2. CDR1 and CDR2 (germline): DFQATT, SNEGSKA (reference sequence). V was clipped by 3 bases and J by 4 bases; unmatched bases: 10. This CDR3 region has 16 residues. This CDR3 is CSARSSGGRITGELFF. The DNA for the CDR3 is TGCAGTGCTAGGTCTTCGGGGGGGCGAATCACCGGGGAGCTGTTTTTT.

In its sample, this clonotype was seen a few times. The chain uses TRBV7-2 and TRBJ1-6; D is undetermined. Germline-derived CDR1 and CDR2 are SGHTA and FQGNSA. V lost 3 bases to trimming and J lost 8 bases, with 8 bases between them. The CDR3 is 13 amino acids. The CDR3 is CASSFDADSPLHF. The CDR3 nucleotides read TGTGCCAGCAGCTTCGACGCCGATTCACCCCTCCACTTT.

This clonotype turned up a few times. The chain joins TRBV28 to TRBJ1-5; TRBD1 agrees at 7 bases. The V segment lost 6 bases and the J segment 0 bases; nucleotides outside the gene matches: 14. Looked up from germline, CDR1 is MDHEN and CDR2 is SYDVKM. The CDR3 is 18 amino acids. As DNA, the CDR3 is TGTGCCAGCAGCTCGACAGGGCCCAACCGATTTAGCAATCAGCCCCAGCATTTT. This codes for CASSSTGPNRFSNQPQHF.

This clonotype occurred many times. The chain links TRBV11-2 to TRBJ1-3; the D is unclear. Germline-derived CDR1 and CDR2 are SGHAT and FQNNGV. Trimming left V 4 bases short and J 4 bases short, with 17 bases between. The CDR3 spans 16 residues. The DNA of the CDR3 is TGTGCCAGCAGCTCATTGACGGCGCTCTGGGGAAACACCATATATTTT. Its protein is CASSSLTALWGNTIYF.

The V call is TRBV15, the J call TRBJ2-1, with 13 bases aligning to TRBD2. Trimming removed 4 bases from V and 0 bases from J; junction bases left unmatched: 12. The CDR3 length is 20 residues. The germline gives CDR1 LNHNV, CDR2 YYDKDF (reference sequence). CDR3 amino acids: CATSIPPGTSGESSYNEQFF. The CDR3 DNA follows: TGTGCCACCAGCATACCGCCCGGGACTAGCGGGGAGAGCTCCTACAATGAGCAGTTCTTC.

This clonotype was observed a few times. This chain links TRBV10-1 with TRBJ2-1; D possibly corresponds to TRBD2 (5 bases). Deletions cut 7 bases from V and 6 bases from J, with 13 bases between. The CDR3 contains 13 residues. Germline CDR1 WNHNN, CDR2 SYGVQD (reference sequence). The chain's CDR3 is CASKRSEGNEQFF. The DNA of the CDR3 is TGCGCCAGCAAGCGATCCGAGGGCAATGAGCAGTTCTTC.

The J gene is TRBJ1-2, the V gene TRBV18; 11 nucleotides match TRBD1. With V trimmed by 2 bases and J by 6 bases, 5 bases remained unmatched. The CDR3 is 15 residues long. Looked up from germline, CDR1 is KGHSH and CDR2 is LQKENI. The CDR3 is CASSPRTGGENGYTF. In DNA form, the CDR3 reads TGTGCCAGCTCACCAAGGACAGGGGGCGAGAATGGCTACACCTTC.

In this sample, this clonotype turned up a few times. The chain recombines TRBV5-6 with TRBJ1-1; D possibly corresponds to TRBD1 (5 bases). The germline V and J ends were trimmed by 0 bases and 4 bases, with 16 bases remaining between them. This CDR3 has 16 amino acids. The germline V gene encodes CDR1 SGHDT and CDR2 YYEEEE. CDR3 sequence reads: CASSLDQGVVGTEAFF. CDR3 sequence (DNA): TGTGCCAGCAGCTTGGATCAAGGGGTCGTGGGCACTGAAGCTTTCTTT.

This clonotype has a count of ten or more. This chain joins TRBV7-2 and TRBJ2-5; 8 bases map to TRBD2. V gave up 4 bases and J gave up 4 bases; unmatched junction bases: 11. Germline V gene data show CDR1 as SGHTA and CDR2 as FQGNSA. The CDR3 is 16 amino acids. CDR3 in amino acids: CASSSSVSGGGETQYF. The CDR3 DNA reads as TGTGCCAGCAGCTCGTCCGTAAGCGGGGGCGGAGAGACCCAGTACTTC.

This chain connects TRBV21-1 to TRBJ1-2; the D call TRBD1 from the table was never checked on the DNA. TRBV21-1 is given as a pseudogene. This CDR3 comprises 15 residues. The CDR3 sequence is CASSKVRPESYGYTF. CDR3 coding DNA: TGTGCCAGCAGCAAAGTGCGCCCCGAGAGCTATGGCTACACCTTC.

In this sample, this clonotype turned up a few times. The J gene is TRBJ1-1, the V gene TRBV7-8, with unresolved D. The V end lost 1 base, the J end lost 4 bases, and 10 bases lay between the germline ends. The germline gives CDR1 SGHVS, CDR2 FQNEAQ. The CDR3 consists of 14 residues. CDR3 in DNA: TGTGCCAGCAGCTTAGTTCCGGGTGGCACTGAAGCTTTCTTT. Residues: CASSLVPGGTEAFF.

V usage is TRBV23-1 and J usage is TRBJ2-7, with 7 bases identical to TRBD2. TRBV23-1 is an ORF, and what it does is uncertain. The junction had 14 bases not matched to a gene; V was cut back by 4 bases and J by 5 bases. The CDR3 runs 16 residues. This chain's CDR3 is CASSPPGGVGRNEQYV. For the CDR3, the DNA is TGCGCCAGCAGTCCCCCTGGGGGGGTGGGGAGGAACGAGCAGTACGTC.

This clonotype was seen repeatedly, ten times or more. The rearrangement joins TRBV27 to TRBJ1-1; D not certain. CDR1 MNHEY and CDR2 SMNVEV come from the germline V gene (reference sequence). Trimming removed 0 bases at V and 4 bases at J, with 6 bases between. The CDR3 sequence is 13 residues long. As DNA, the CDR3 is TGTGCCAGCAGTTTATCGTTAATCACTGAAGCTTTCTTT. This encodes CASSLSLITEAFF.

The V call is TRBV6-2 or TRBV6-3, the J call TRBJ1-1, with 8 bases aligning to TRBD1. The CDR3 extends over 20 amino acids. Germline trimming cut 3 bases from V and 4 bases from J; bases unmatched to any gene: 22. Germline loops: CDR1 MNHEY, CDR2 SVGEGT. Here the CDR3 DNA reads TGTGCCAGCAGTTATAATTCCGGTCTGGCGCAGGGGGCGGGCAGCACTGAAGCTTTCTTT. Encoded protein: CASSYNSGLAQGAGSTEAFF.

The chain has TRBV29-1 and TRBJ2-3; a possible D gene is TRBD2 (5 bases). The CDR3 length is 16 residues. V was trimmed by 0 bases and J by 4 bases, leaving 17 bases between them. The germline gives CDR1 SQVTM, CDR2 ANQGSEA. Here the CDR3 reads CSVEDPLLEVADTQYF. The CDR3 DNA follows: TGCAGCGTTGAAGACCCCCTATTGGAGGTTGCAGATACGCAGTATTTT.

In its sample, this clonotype was seen many times. The chain links TRBV28 to TRBJ2-3, with a possible D match to TRBD1 (6 bases). The V end lost 5 bases, the J end lost 0 bases, and 12 bases lay between the germline ends. The CDR3 covers 15 residues. Germline CDR1 is MDHEN and CDR2 is SYDVKM. The CDR3 loop reads CASSEDRASTDTQYF. Here the CDR3 DNA reads TGTGCCAGCAGTGAGGACAGAGCTAGCACAGATACGCAGTATTTT. Together with reference TRBV28 and TRBJ2-3, the CDR3 gives the full variable domain: DVKVTQSSRYLVKRTGEKVFLECVQDMDHENMFWYRQDPGLGLRLIYFSYDVKMKEKGDIPEGYSVSREKKERFSLILESASTNQTSMYLCASSEDRASTDTQYFGPGTRLTVL.

This clonotype appeared a few times. The chain employs TRBV27 and TRBJ1-1; unclear D gene. In germline, CDR1 is MNHEY, CDR2 SMNVEV (reference sequence). Trimming stripped 0 bases from V and 5 bases from J, with 10 bases between. The CDR3 sequence is 14 residues long. The chain's CDR3 is CASSLSHSETEAFF. The CDR3, as DNA: TGTGCCAGCAGTTTATCCCACTCAGAGACTGAAGCTTTCTTT.

This clonotype showed up many times. The V and J genes are TRBV6-5 and TRBJ1-2, with TRBD1 matching 7 bases. Germline loops: CDR1 MNHEY, CDR2 SVGAGI. The V and J ends lost 6 bases and 5 bases, in that order; junction bases with no gene match: 6. This CDR3 spans 13 amino acids. The CDR3 DNA is TGTGCCAGCAGAGACAGGGACGAATATGGCTACACCTTC. This codes for CASRDRDEYGYTF.